In this sample, the clone carrying this TCR beta chain turned up a few times. CDR1 GTSNPN and CDR2 SVGIG come from the germline V gene (reference sequence). The CDR3 is made up of 11 amino acids. V was pared by 7 bases and J by 4 bases, with 7 bases between. The source of the sample is a study of cytotoxic CD8 clonotypes in ibrutinib-treated CLL. The assay was immunoSEQ multiplex PCR, and TCRdb's table has in-frame clones only and misses some. The repertoire consists of some 200,000 clones, with around 75% occurring once and the leading ten covering around 5.9%. V is TRBV30 and J is TRBJ2-2; no firm D call. Material: PBMCs, obtained after 12 months of ibrutinib treatment. This TCR came from a human donor with chronic lymphocytic leukemia. CDR3 region: CASRGTGELFF. CDR3 coding DNA: TGTGCCTCCCGTGGCACCGGGGAGCTGTTTTTT.